This T cell receptor beta chain was identified during a study of technical replicates of blood from several donors. The CDR3 is 14 residues long. The germline V gene has CDR1 SGHTA and CDR2 FQGNSA. Trimming took off 4 bases at V and 4 bases at J, with 10 bases between the two ends. In its sample, this clone was seen once. Profiled with immunoSEQ multiplex PCR; TCRdb holds only in-frame clones, not every one. The data contain some 80,000 clones, 90% to 97% of them singletons. This TCR was recovered from a human donor in good health. The sequencing sample was made of T cells isolated from PBMCs. V usage is TRBV7-2 and J usage is TRBJ1-4; no clear D. CDR3 loop: CASSYRGLNEKLFF. Here the CDR3 DNA reads TGTGCCAGCAGCTACCGGGGTCTTAATGAAAAACTGTTTTTT.